This T cell receptor (beta chain) was sequenced for a study of blood T cells in healthy people across ages (dated by TCRdb to the mid-2010s). About the full investigation: In model experiments, template switching captured about one uniquely barcoded TCR beta cDNA molecule for every two T cells. Donors were grouped into four age groups: young (average approximately 15 years), middle-aged (under 40), aged (around 62) and long-lived (roughly 80). Two additional independent replicas of 1 million unique cDNA reads from the same blood draw were analyzed for two donors (one aged 18 to 30 and one aged 80 or older). To avoid experimental bias, donors of different ages were spread randomly across the sequencing lanes. Age-related changes in TCR beta repertoire diversity were measured in the study by deep sequencing normalized with unique cDNA molecular identifiers.

In its sample, this clonotype was seen once. Its antigen remains undetermined. No per-base quality is available; no much larger clone lies one base away. Donors were around 37 systemically healthy Caucasian individuals from Russia aged about 6 to 100 years. Each donor gave 8 to 10 milliliters of peripheral blood, collected into EDTA-treated Vacutainer tubes. PBMCs were isolated by Ficoll-Paque density-gradient centrifugation, with at least 6 million obtained per sample. Total RNA, at least 6 micrograms per sample, was extracted from PBMCs with Trizol reagent. The percentages of naive CD45RAhigh/CD27high T cells were determined by flow cytometry on a PBMC aliquot from every donor. General findings and caveats noted by the study authors: As age increased, observed TCR beta diversity per million T cells dropped in a roughly linear way, and a significant reduction was already evident by age 40. The CMV infection status of donors was not known, potentially confounding age-related changes in expanded clonotypes. Since profiling was done on bulk unsorted PBMCs, naive and antigen-experienced compartments could not be conclusively compared. Estimates of total diversity from one million sequenced T cells were regarded as lower bounds and underestimates. The long-lived group showed more naive CD4+ T cells, fewer expanded clones and increased TCR diversity than the aged group, suggesting age selection. Observed TCR beta diversity correlated strongly with the percentage of naive T cells measured by flow cytometry.

Library preparation was by 5' RACE. The sequencing machine was an Illumina HiSeq 2500. A second 7 to 11 cycle PCR used a sample-barcoded 5' primer and a J-beta primer mix. A unique molecular identifier was introduced onto each TCR beta cDNA molecule by a template-switch 5' adaptor carrying 12 random nucleotides. At least 2.5 million CDR3-containing paired-end reads were obtained from each sample. First-strand cDNA was synthesized from all RNA with the Mint cDNA synthesis kit, primed by a TRBC-specific oligonucleotide. Following uracil-DNA glycosylase treatment, a first 18-cycle PCR with universal primers M1SS and BC2_uni_R was performed on all cDNA. For the original study's pipeline: For normalization, 1 million high-quality reads, each with a distinct molecular identifier, were randomly selected from each sample. Reads sharing molecular identifiers were discarded rather than binned into consensus sequences. MiTCR, with a Q25 quality threshold and the strictest error-elimination algorithm, was used for CDR3 identification, clonotype clustering and error correction. A nonparametric unseen species model with Euler transformation was used to estimate lower-bound total TCR beta diversity. TCRdb passed the public sequencing reads through fastp at Q25 and MiXCR, retaining productive beta sequences. Duplicate CDR3 protein sequences are folded into a single record with the most common DNA and genes. TCRdb, not the authors, supplied the V and J calls. The sample table lists over 950,000 distinct CDR3 sequences, 35% to 40% of them with a count of one. The ten largest clonotypes hold about 12% of the sample.

From the germline V gene, CDR1 is MNHEY and CDR2 is SVGEGT. The CDR3, from cysteine to phenylalanine, totals 16 residues. The retained sequence is limited to the CDR3, 48 bases, with the frame set at the first base. Here the chain combines TRBV6-2 or TRBV6-3 and TRBJ2-1; TRBD2 aligns with 12 central bases. The J call is in doubt because the DNA end fits TRBJ2-7 better. Sequencing was carried out using blood. This sequence originates from a man between 18 and 35 years old in good health. The CDR3 here reads CASTRTTSGRDNEQYF. The base sequence is TGTGCCAGCACCCGCACGACTAGCGGGAGAGACAATGAGCAGTACTTC.